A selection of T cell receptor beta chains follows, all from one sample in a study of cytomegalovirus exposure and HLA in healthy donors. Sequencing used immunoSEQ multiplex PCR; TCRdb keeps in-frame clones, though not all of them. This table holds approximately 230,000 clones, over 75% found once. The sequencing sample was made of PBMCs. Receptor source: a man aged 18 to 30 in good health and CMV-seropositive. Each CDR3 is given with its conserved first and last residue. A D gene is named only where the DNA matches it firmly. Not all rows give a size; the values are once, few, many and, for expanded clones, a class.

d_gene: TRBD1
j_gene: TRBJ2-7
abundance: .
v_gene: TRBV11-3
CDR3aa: CASSRTGSLEQYF
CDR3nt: TGTGCCAGCAGCCGGACAGGGTCCCTCGAGCAGTACTTC

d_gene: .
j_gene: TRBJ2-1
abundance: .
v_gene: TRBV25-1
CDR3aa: CASSDPRHDYNEQFF
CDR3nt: TGTGCCAGCAGTGACCCACGACACGACTACAATGAGCAGTTCTTC

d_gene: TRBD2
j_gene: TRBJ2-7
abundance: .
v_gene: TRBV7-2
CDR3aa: CASSLKTSGGEYEQYF
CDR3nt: TGTGCCAGCAGCCTAAAGACTAGCGGGGGGGAATACGAGCAGTACTTC

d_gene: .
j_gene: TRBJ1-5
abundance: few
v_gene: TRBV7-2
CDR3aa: CASSQSVSNQPQHF
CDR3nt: TGTGCCAGCAGCCAGTCAGTTAGCAATCAGCCCCAGCATTTT

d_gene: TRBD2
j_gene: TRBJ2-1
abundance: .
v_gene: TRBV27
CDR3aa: CASSLEVTSGVNEQFF
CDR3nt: TGTGCCAGCAGTTTAGAGGTGACTAGCGGGGTCAATGAGCAGTTCTTC

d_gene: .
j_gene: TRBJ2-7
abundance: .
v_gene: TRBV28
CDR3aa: CASNERGSSYEQYF
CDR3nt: TGTGCCAGCAATGAGCGAGGGTCCTCCTACGAGCAGTACTTC

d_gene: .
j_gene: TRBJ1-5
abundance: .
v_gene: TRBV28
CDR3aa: CASSSHDQPQHF
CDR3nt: TGTGCCAGCAGTTCGCACGATCAGCCCCAGCATTTT

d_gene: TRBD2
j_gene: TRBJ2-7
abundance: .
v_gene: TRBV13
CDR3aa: CASSMGLQEGEQYF
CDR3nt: TGTGCCAGCAGCATGGGACTACAGGAGGGGGAGCAGTACTTC

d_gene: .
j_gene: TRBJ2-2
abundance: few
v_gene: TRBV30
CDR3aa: CAWSPDSNTGELFF
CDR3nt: TGTGCCTGGAGCCCGGACTCGAACACCGGGGAGCTGTTTTTT

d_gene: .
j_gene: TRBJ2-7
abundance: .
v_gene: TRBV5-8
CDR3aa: CASSVVNRATYEQYF
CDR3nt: TGTGCCAGCAGCGTGGTCAACAGGGCAACCTACGAGCAGTACTTC

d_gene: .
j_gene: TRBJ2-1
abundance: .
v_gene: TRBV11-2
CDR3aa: CASSLVRISYNEQFF
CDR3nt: TGTGCCAGCAGCTTAGTGCGGATCTCCTACAATGAGCAGTTCTTC

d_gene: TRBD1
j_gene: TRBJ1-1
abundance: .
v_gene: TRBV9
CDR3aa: CASSGHRGSNTEAFF
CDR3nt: TGTGCCAGCAGCGGACACAGGGGATCGAACACTGAAGCTTTCTTT

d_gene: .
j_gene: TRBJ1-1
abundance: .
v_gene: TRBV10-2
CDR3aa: CASSYRVHTEAFF
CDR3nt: TGCGCCAGCAGCTACAGGGTCCACACTGAAGCTTTCTTT

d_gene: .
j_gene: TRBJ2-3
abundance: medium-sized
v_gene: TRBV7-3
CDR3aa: CASSRLAGPDTQYF
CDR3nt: TGTGCCAGCAGCCGCCTAGCTGGCCCAGATACGCAGTATTTT

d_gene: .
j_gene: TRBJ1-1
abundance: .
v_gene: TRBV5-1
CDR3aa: CASSLEQSLNTEAFF
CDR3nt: TGCGCCAGCAGCTTGGAACAGTCGTTGAACACTGAAGCTTTCTTT

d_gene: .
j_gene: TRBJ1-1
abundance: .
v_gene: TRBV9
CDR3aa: CASSVAPEVNTEAFF
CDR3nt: TGTGCCAGCAGCGTAGCCCCCGAGGTGAACACTGAAGCTTTCTTT

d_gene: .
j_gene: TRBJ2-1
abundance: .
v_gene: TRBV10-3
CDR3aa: CAISEGGIDEQFF
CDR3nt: TGTGCCATCAGTGAGGGTGGGATAGATGAGCAGTTCTTC

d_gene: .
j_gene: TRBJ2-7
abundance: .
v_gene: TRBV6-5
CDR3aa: CASSFRDTRIYEQYF
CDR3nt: TGTGCCAGCAGCTTCCGGGACACAAGGATCTACGAGCAGTACTTC

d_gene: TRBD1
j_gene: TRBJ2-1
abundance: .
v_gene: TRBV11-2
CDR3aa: CASSLLLQGVSEQFF
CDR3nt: TGTGCCAGCAGCTTGCTTCTACAGGGGGTTAGTGAGCAGTTCTTC

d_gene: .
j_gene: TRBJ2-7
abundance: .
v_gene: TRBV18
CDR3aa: CASAPGSSYEQYF
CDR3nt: TGTGCCAGCGCGCCCGGTAGCTCCTACGAGCAGTACTTC

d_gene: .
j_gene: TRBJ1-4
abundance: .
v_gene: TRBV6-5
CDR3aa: CASSYYATNEKLFF
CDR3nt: TGTGCCAGCAGTTACTACGCGACTAATGAAAAACTGTTTTTT

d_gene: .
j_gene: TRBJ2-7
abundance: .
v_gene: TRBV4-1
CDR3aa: CASSPGSGPQEQYF
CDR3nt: TGCGCCAGCAGCCCGGGTTCGGGGCCCCAGGAGCAGTACTTC

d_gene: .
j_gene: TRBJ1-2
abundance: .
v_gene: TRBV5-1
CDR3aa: CASSLLTESYGYTF
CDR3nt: TGCGCCAGCAGCTTGTTGACCGAGAGCTATGGCTACACCTTC

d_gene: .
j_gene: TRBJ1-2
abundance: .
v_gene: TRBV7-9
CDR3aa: CASSLDGVHGYTF
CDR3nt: TGTGCCAGCAGCTTAGACGGAGTACATGGCTACACCTTC